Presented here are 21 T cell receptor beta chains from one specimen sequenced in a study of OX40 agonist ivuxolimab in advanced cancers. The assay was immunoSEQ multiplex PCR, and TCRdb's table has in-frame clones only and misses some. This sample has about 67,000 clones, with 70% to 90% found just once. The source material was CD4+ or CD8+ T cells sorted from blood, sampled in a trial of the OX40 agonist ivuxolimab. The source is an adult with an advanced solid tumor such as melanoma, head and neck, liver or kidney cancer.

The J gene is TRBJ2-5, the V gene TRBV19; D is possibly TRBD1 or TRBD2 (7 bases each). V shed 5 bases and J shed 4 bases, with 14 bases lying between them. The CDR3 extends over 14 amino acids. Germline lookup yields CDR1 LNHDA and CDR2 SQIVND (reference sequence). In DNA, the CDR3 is TGTGCCAGTAGTGAAGGGGGCGGGGGAGAGACCCAGTACTTC. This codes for CASSEGGGGETQYF.

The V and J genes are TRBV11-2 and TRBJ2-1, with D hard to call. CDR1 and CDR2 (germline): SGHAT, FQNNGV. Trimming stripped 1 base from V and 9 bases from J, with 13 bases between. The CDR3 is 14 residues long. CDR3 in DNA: TGTGCCAGCAGCTTAGGGCCCCCCTTTAGTGAGCAGTTCTTC. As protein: CASSLGPPFSEQFF. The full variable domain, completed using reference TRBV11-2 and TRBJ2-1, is EAGVAQSPRYKIIEKRQSVAFWCNPISGHATLYWYQQILGQGPKLLIQFQNNGVVDDSQLPKDRFSAERLKGVDSTLKIQPAKLEDSAVYLCASSLGPPFSEQFFGPGTRLTVL.

The CDR3 bases are TGTGCCAGCAGCGCTGGGGGTGTAAGCTCCGACTATGGCTACACCTTC. This codes for CASSAGGVSSDYGYTF. The V call is TRBV7-2, the J call TRBJ1-2; the D gene is possibly TRBD1 (5 bases). CDR1 SGHTA and CDR2 FQGNSA come from the germline V gene. This CDR3 is built from 16 residues. Trimming removed 5 bases from V and 3 bases from J, with 19 bases in between.

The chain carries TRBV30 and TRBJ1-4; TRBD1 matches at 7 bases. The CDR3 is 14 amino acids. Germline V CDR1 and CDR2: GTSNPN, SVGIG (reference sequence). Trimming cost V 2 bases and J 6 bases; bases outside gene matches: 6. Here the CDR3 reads CAWSRPGGDEKLFF. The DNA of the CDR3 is TGTGCCTGGAGTAGGCCAGGGGGGGATGAAAAACTGTTTTTT.

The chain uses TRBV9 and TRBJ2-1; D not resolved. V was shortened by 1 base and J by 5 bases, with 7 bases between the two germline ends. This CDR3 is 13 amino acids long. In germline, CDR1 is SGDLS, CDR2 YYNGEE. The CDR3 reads CASSVSQNNEQFF. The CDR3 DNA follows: TGTGCCAGCAGCGTAAGCCAAAACAATGAGCAGTTCTTC.

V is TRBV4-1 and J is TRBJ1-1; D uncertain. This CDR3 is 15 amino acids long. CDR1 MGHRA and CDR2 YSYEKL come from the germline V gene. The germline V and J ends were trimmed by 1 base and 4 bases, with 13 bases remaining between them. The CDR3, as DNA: TGCGCCAGCAGCCAAGGGAGACTGGGGAGCACTGAAGCTTTCTTT. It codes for CASSQGRLGSTEAFF.

This CDR3 reads CASSWGLGDGETQYF. In nucleotides, the CDR3 is TGTGCCAGCAGCTGGGGACTAGGCGACGGAGAGACCCAGTACTTC. V is TRBV7-9 and J is TRBJ2-5, with 8 bases matching TRBD2. Looked up from germline, CDR1 is SEHNR and CDR2 is FQNEAQ (reference sequence). After removal of 4 bases from V and 4 bases from J, the junction contained 8 bases not matched to a gene. This CDR3 contains 15 residues.

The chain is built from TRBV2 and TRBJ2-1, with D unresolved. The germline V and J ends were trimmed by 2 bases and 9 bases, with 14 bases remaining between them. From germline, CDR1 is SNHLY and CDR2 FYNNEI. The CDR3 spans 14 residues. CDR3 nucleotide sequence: TGTGCCAGCAGTGAAACCCCCGCCGCGTTTGAGCAGTTCTTC. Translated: CASSETPAAFEQFF.

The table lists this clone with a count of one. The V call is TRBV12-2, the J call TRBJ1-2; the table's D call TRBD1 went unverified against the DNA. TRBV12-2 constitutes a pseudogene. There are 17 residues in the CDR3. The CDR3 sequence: CASRPKVGDRISYGYTF. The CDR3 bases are TGTGCAAGTCGCCCAAAGGTTGGGGACAGAATTTCCTATGGCTACACCTTC.

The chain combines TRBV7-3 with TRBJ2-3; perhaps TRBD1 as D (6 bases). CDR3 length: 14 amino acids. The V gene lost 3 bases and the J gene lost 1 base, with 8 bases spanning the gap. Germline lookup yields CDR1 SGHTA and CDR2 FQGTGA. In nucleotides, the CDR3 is TGTGCCAGCAGCTTCAGGGGCCGCACAGATACGCAGTATTTT. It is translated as CASSFRGRTDTQYF.

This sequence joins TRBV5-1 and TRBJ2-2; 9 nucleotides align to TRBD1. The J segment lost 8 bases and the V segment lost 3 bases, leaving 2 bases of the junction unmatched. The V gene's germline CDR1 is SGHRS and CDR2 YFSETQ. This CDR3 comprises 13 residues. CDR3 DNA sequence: TGCGCCAGCAGCTCACAGGGGGCTGGGGAGCTGTTTTTT. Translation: CASSSQGAGELFF.

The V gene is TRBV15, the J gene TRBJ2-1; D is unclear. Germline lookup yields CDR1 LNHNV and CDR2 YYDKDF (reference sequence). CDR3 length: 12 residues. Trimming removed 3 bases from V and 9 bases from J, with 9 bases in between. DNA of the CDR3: TGTGCCACCAGCAGTCCTTCAGGTGAGCAGTTCTTC. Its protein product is CATSSPSGEQFF.

CDR3 sequence reads: CASSLSVYGYTF. CDR3 DNA: TGTGCCAGCAGTTTGAGCGTCTATGGCTACACCTTC. This chain uses TRBV7-2 with TRBJ1-2; D remains unclear. Between the trimmed V and J ends, which lost 6 bases and 4 bases, there was a span of 9 bases. The CDR3 has 12 residues. From germline, CDR1 is SGHTA and CDR2 FQGNSA. The full variable domain, in which reference TRBV7-2 and TRBJ1-2 provide the parts outside the CDR3, is GAGVSQSPSNKVTEKGKDVELRCDPISGHTALYWYRQSLGQGLEFLIYFQGNSAPDKSGLPSDRFSAERTGGSVSTLTIQRTQQEDSAVYLCASSLSVYGYTFGSGTRLTVV.

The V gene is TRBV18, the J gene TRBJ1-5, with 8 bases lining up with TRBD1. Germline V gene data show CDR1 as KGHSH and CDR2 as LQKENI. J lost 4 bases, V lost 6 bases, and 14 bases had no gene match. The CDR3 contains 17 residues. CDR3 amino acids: CASSEYIGQGENQPQHF. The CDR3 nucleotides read TGTGCCAGCTCCGAATATATAGGACAGGGCGAAAATCAGCCCCAGCATTTT. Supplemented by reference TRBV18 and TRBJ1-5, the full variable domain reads NAGVMQNPRHLVRRRGQEARLRCSPMKGHSHVYWYRQLPEEGLKFMVYLQKENIIDESGMPKERFSAEFPKEGPSILRIQQVVRGDSAAYFCASSEYIGQGENQPQHFGDGTRLSIL.

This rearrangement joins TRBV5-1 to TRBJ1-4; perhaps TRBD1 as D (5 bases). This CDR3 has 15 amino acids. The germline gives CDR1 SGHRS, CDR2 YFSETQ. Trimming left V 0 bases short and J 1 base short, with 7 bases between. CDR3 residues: CASSLDRRTNEKLFF. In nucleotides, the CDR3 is TGCGCCAGCAGCTTGGACAGGAGAACTAATGAAAAACTGTTTTTT.

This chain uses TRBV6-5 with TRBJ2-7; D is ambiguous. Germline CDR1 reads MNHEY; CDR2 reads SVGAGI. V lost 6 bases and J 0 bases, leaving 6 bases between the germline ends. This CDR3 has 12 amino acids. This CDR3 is CASSSTSYEQYF. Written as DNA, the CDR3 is TGTGCCAGCAGCTCCACCTCCTACGAGCAGTACTTC.

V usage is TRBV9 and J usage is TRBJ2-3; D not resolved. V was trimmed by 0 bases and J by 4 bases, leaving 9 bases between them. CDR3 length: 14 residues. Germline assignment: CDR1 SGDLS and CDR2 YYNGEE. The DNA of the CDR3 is TGTGCCAGCAGCGTAGCTTCCAGGCCAGATACGCAGTATTTT. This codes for CASSVASRPDTQYF. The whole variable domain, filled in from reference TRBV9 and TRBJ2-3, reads DSGVTQTPKHLITATGQRVTLRCSPRSGDLSVYWYQQSLDQGLQFLIQYYNGEERAKGNILERFSAQQFPDLHSELNLSSLELGDSALYFCASSVASRPDTQYFGPGTRLTVL.

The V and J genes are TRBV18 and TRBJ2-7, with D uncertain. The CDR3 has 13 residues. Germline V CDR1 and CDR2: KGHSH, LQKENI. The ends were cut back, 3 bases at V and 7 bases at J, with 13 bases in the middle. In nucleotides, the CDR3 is TGTGCCAGCTCACCCCTCGGAGAGTGGGAGCAGTACTTC. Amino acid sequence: CASSPLGEWEQYF.

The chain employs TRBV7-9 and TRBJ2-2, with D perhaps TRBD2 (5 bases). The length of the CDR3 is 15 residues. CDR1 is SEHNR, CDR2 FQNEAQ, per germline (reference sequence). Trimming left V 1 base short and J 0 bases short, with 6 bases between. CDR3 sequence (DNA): TGTGCCAGCAGCTTAGGCGGGTCGAACACCGGGGAGCTGTTTTTT. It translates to CASSLGGSNTGELFF.

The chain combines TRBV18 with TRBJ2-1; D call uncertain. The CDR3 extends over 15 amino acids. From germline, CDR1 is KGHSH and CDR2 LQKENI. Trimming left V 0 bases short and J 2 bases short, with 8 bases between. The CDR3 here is CASSPPPGTYNEQFF. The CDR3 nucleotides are TGTGCCAGCTCACCACCTCCAGGCACCTACAATGAGCAGTTCTTC.

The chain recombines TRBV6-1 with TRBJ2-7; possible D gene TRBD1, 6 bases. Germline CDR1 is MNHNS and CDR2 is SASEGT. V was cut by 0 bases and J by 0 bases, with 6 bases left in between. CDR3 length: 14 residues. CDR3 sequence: CASSEADSSYEQYF. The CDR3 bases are TGTGCCAGCAGTGAAGCGGACAGCTCCTACGAGCAGTACTTC.